Listed here are 29 T cell receptor beta chains from one sample, sequenced in a study of neurological immune-mediated disorders. Sample time point: longitudinal time-point 1 (baseline). Using its own MiXCR run on the 5' RACE reads, TCRdb lists one record per CDR3 protein. The data contain fewer than 90,000 distinct CDR3 sequences, more than 8.5% of them seen just once; the ten biggest clones take up around a tenth. The sequenced sample was PBMCs. The receptors stem from a man between 25 and 39 years old in good health.

This clonotype showed up many times. This rearrangement joins TRBV28 to TRBJ1-5; D may be TRBD1 (6 bases). Germline CDR1 reads MDHEN; CDR2 reads SYDVKM. Between the trimmed V and J ends, which lost 3 bases and 5 bases, there was a span of 14 bases. The CDR3 is 15 residues long. CDR3 in DNA: TGTGCCAGCAGTTTTCAGGGGCGCGGAGATCAGCCCCAGCATTTT. As protein: CASSFQGRGDQPQHF.

This clonotype was seen at least ten times. The chain uses TRBV27 and TRBJ1-6; TRBD1 agrees at 10 bases. Trimming cost V 2 bases and J 7 bases; bases outside gene matches: 11. CDR3 length: 18 residues. CDR1 is MNHEY, CDR2 SMNVEV, per germline (reference sequence). CDR3 protein: CASSLPPVPGQGNSPLHF. The CDR3 DNA sequence: TGTGCCAGCAGTTTACCCCCCGTCCCGGGACAGGGGAATTCACCCCTCCACTTT.

This chain joins TRBV5-1 and TRBJ1-2, with TRBD1 as a possible D gene (6 bases). Trimming took off 0 bases at V and 8 bases at J, with 8 bases between the two ends. CDR3 length equals 12 residues. Germline CDR1 and CDR2: SGHRS and YFSETQ. CDR3 sequence reads: CASSLVGGGYTF. The CDR3, as DNA: TGCGCCAGCAGCTTGGTCGGGGGCGGCTACACCTTC.

Concerning this clonotype itself: It may be a read error: a sequence one base away is much more abundant. This chain connects TRBV20-1 to TRBJ2-1; 10 nucleotides match TRBD2. Germline V CDR1 and CDR2: DFQATT, SNEGSKA (reference sequence). This CDR3 spans 18 amino acids. The trim removed 2 bases at V and 0 bases at J, leaving 10 bases unmatched. CDR3 bases: TGCAGTGCTAGAATCGGTAGCGGGAGGACCGTCTCCTACAATGAGCAGTTCTTC. This translates into CSARIGSGRTVSYNEQFF.

This clonotype was picked up many times. V usage is TRBV7-3 and J usage is TRBJ2-1; TRBD2 aligns across 10 bases. In germline, CDR1 is SGHTA, CDR2 FQGTGA. The CDR3 loop spans 14 amino acids. With 0 bases clipped from V and 10 bases from J, the junction kept 3 bases outside the gene matches. The CDR3 bases are TGTGCCAGCAGCTTAACGGAGACTAGCGGGGAGCAGTTCTTC. This gives the protein CASSLTETSGEQFF.

This clonotype was counted at least ten times. The chain has TRBV20-1 and TRBJ2-7; D is perhaps TRBD1 (5 bases). Germline assignment: CDR1 DFQATT and CDR2 SNEGSKA (reference sequence). The CDR3 is 13 amino acids. Trimming left V 1 base short and J 1 base short, with 8 bases between. The CDR3 sequence: CSARGTLSYEQYF. CDR3 DNA: TGCAGTGCTAGAGGGACACTATCCTACGAGCAGTACTTC.

This clonotype was picked up many times. The chain recombines TRBV28 with TRBJ2-5; D gene uncertain. Germline CDR1 reads MDHEN; CDR2 reads SYDVKM. This CDR3 spans 11 amino acids. The V end was cut by 5 bases, the J end by 4 bases, with 5 bases between. The CDR3 is CASSIRETQYF. The CDR3 region has the DNA TGTGCCAGCAGTATCAGAGAGACCCAGTACTTC.

In its sample, this clonotype was seen many times. V gene TRBV10-2 combines with J gene TRBJ2-1; 11 positions agree with TRBD2. CDR3 length equals 17 residues. Unmatched junction bases numbered 8, after V lost 3 bases and J lost 4 bases. Germline assignment: CDR1 WSHSY and CDR2 SAAADI. CDR3 in amino acids: CASSDGTSGSWYNEQFF. The CDR3 nucleotides are TGCGCCAGCAGTGATGGAACTAGCGGGAGTTGGTACAATGAGCAGTTCTTC.

This clonotype was seen many times. The chain joins TRBV14 to TRBJ2-1, with no clear D. CDR1 and CDR2 (germline): SGHDN, FVKESK. V was cut by 4 bases and J by 7 bases, with 5 bases left in between. The CDR3 is made up of 11 amino acids. Here the CDR3 DNA reads TGTGCCAGCAGCCTGAATAATGAGCAGTTCTTC. Its translation is CASSLNNEQFF. The full variable domain, with the rest looked up from reference TRBV14 and TRBJ2-1, is EAGVTQFPSHSVIEKGQTVTLRCDPISGHDNLYWYRRVMGKEIKFLLHFVKESKQDESGMPNNRFLAERTGGTYSTLKVQPAELEDSGVYFCASSLNNEQFFGPGTRLTVL.

Ten or more counts support this clonotype. The chain combines TRBV10-3 with TRBJ1-1, with D tentatively TRBD1 (6 bases). V lost 0 bases and J lost 8, with 19 bases in between. This CDR3 has 16 residues. Germline lookup yields CDR1 ENHRY and CDR2 SYGVKD. CDR3 loop: CAISESKLDRAVEAFF. The CDR3 DNA reads as TGTGCCATCAGTGAGTCGAAGTTGGACAGAGCAGTCGAAGCTTTCTTT.

This clonotype was seen repeatedly, ten times or more. This sequence joins TRBV5-1 and TRBJ2-5, with 7 bases aligning to TRBD2. In germline, CDR1 is SGHRS, CDR2 YFSETQ. This CDR3 comprises 14 residues. V shed 7 bases, J shed 2 bases, and the junction held 8 bases outside the gene matches. DNA for the CDR3: TGCGCCAGCTCGGATAGCGGGTCACAAGAGACCCAGTACTTC. Protein sequence: CASSDSGSQETQYF.

This clonotype was counted ten times or more. V and J are TRBV3-1 and TRBJ2-3, with D possibly matching TRBD2 (6 bases). The CDR3 runs 13 residues. Germline assignment: CDR1 LGHDT and CDR2 YNNKEL (reference sequence). V shed 4 bases and J shed 9 bases, with 14 bases lying between them. CDR3 loop: CASSLQLAETQYF. The CDR3 DNA reads TGTGCCAGCAGCCTCCAATTAGCGGAGACGCAGTATTTT.

The table lists this clonotype with many counts. This chain joins TRBV20-1 and TRBJ2-2; no clear D gene. The V gene's germline CDR1 is DFQATT and CDR2 SNEGSKA (reference sequence). The ends were cut back, 2 bases at V and 4 bases at J, with 5 bases in the middle. The CDR3 loop spans 12 amino acids. Written as DNA, the CDR3 is TGCAGTGCTAGAAAGCCCACCGGGGAGCTGTTTTTT. This sequence encodes CSARKPTGELFF.

This clonotype occurred many times. The rearrangement joins TRBV21-1 to TRBJ2-1; no check of the table's D call, TRBD2, against the DNA was made. TRBV21-1 represents a pseudogene. CDR3 length equals 16 residues. CDR3 sequence reads: CASSTEREKASDEQFF. CDR3 in DNA: TGTGCCAGCAGCACGGAGCGGGAGAAGGCTTCGGATGAGCAGTTCTTC.

Many counts were recorded for this clonotype. This chain links TRBV29-1 with TRBJ2-3; 8 nucleotides line up with TRBD2. Germline-derived CDR1 and CDR2 are SQVTM and ANQGSEA. CDR3 length: 16 amino acids. The J segment lost 3 bases and the V segment lost 0 bases, leaving 8 bases of the junction unmatched. The DNA for the CDR3 is TGCAGCGTTGAAGATCGGTTAGCGGGGCAAACAGATACGCAGTATTTT. It codes for CSVEDRLAGQTDTQYF.

This clonotype was counted ten times or more. The rearrangement uses TRBV7-2 and TRBJ2-7; D is perhaps TRBD2 (5 bases). The V end was cut by 5 bases, the J end by 4 bases, with 24 bases between. CDR1 SGHTA and CDR2 FQGNSA come from the germline V gene. The CDR3 sequence is 17 residues long. CDR3 DNA: TGTGCCAGCAGCCGAACCCTATACCCCCGGGATGGTTACGAGCAGTACTTC. It is translated as CASSRTLYPRDGYEQYF.

This clonotype has at least ten counts. This chain links TRBV20-1 with TRBJ1-1, with TRBD1 as a possible D gene (5 bases). The CDR3 runs to 15 residues. Trimming took 5 bases from V and 2 from J, leaving 18 bases between them. Germline values: CDR1 DFQATT, CDR2 SNEGSKA (reference sequence). This CDR3 is CSAGGGGTANTEAFF. CDR3 sequence (DNA): TGCAGTGCTGGCGGCGGGGGGACCGCTAACACTGAAGCTTTCTTT.

A remark on this clonotype: A much larger clone sits a single nucleotide away, making a read error possible. V usage is TRBV20-1 and J usage is TRBJ2-2; D perhaps matches TRBD2 (5 bases). Germline lookup yields CDR1 DFQATT and CDR2 SNEGSKA (reference sequence). The CDR3 loop spans 12 amino acids. The CDR3 sequence is CSASGNTGEMFF. CDR3 nucleotides: TGCAGTGCTAGCGGGAACACCGGGGAGATGTTTTTT.

This clonotype was counted ten times or more. The chain is built from TRBV29-1 and TRBJ2-1; D not certain. Germline values: CDR1 SQVTM, CDR2 ANQGSEA. The CDR3 length is 14 residues. V was clipped by 6 bases and J by 0 bases, with 12 bases between them. CDR3 sequence reads: CSVALGSSYNEQFF. CDR3 DNA sequence: TGCAGCGTAGCTTTGGGAAGCTCCTACAATGAGCAGTTCTTC.

This clonotype was counted ten times or more. The rearrangement uses TRBV5-1 and TRBJ2-3, with 12 bases fitting TRBD2. Germline V gene sequence: CDR1 SGHRS, CDR2 YFSETQ. Unmatched junction bases numbered 12, after V lost 2 bases and J lost 5 bases. CDR3 length equals 18 residues. This CDR3 is CASSFNPLLAGGGDTQYF. In nucleotides, the CDR3 is TGCGCCAGCAGCTTCAACCCACTACTAGCGGGAGGAGGAGATACGCAGTATTTT.

Ten or more counts support this clonotype. V and J are TRBV20-1 and TRBJ2-1, with 11 nucleotides matching TRBD2. CDR1 and CDR2 from the germline V gene are DFQATT and SNEGSKA (reference sequence). V trimming: 6 bases; J trimming: 10 bases; junction bases outside the gene matches: 5. The length of the CDR3 is 12 residues. For the CDR3, the DNA is TGCAGTGCACAAACTAGCGGGAGCGAGCAGTTCTTC. Protein sequence: CSAQTSGSEQFF.

Ten or more counts support this clonotype. This chain uses TRBV20-1 with TRBJ2-1, with 10 bases identical to TRBD2. This CDR3 is built from 14 residues. Germline CDR1 reads DFQATT; CDR2 reads SNEGSKA (reference sequence). V dropped 5 bases and J dropped 2; count of bases not matched to a gene: 3. CDR3 bases: TGCAGTGCTCGAACTAGCGGGACCTACAATGAGCAGTTCTTC. The encoded protein is CSARTSGTYNEQFF.

This clonotype was counted ten times or more. The chain couples TRBV7-3 to TRBJ2-1, with D possibly matching TRBD1 (5 bases). The CDR3 is 14 amino acids. V was pared by 4 bases and J by 6 bases, with 13 bases between. CDR1 and CDR2 (germline): SGHTA, FQGTGA. CDR3 in DNA: TGTGCCAGCAGCTCACAGGAAGGCCGCAATGAGCAGTTCTTC. This codes for CASSSQEGRNEQFF.

This clonotype showed up many times. The chain links TRBV5-1 to TRBJ2-2; 8 bases line up with TRBD1. CDR3 length equals 17 residues. V lost 0 bases, J lost 1 base, and 5 bases stayed unmatched. Germline V gives CDR1 SGHRS, CDR2 YFSETQ. CDR3 protein: CASSLVSGTGNTGELFF. DNA for the CDR3: TGCGCCAGCAGCTTGGTTTCCGGGACAGGGAACACCGGGGAGCTGTTTTTT. The whole variable domain, filled in from reference TRBV5-1 and TRBJ2-2, reads KAGVTQTPRYLIKTRGQQVTLSCSPISGHRSVSWYQQTPGQGLQFLFEYFSETQRNKGNFPGRFSGRQFSNSRSEMNVSTLELGDSALYLCASSLVSGTGNTGELFFGEGSRLTVL.

This clonotype was found many times. V gene TRBV20-1 combines with J gene TRBJ2-5; 9 positions agree with TRBD2. Looked up from germline, CDR1 is DFQATT and CDR2 is SNEGSKA (reference sequence). Trimming at V came to 0 bases and at J to 5 bases, leaving 10 bases not matched to a gene. CDR3 length: 16 amino acids. The CDR3 region has the DNA TGCAGTGCTAGAGAGACTAGCGGAGGGGACGGTGAGACCCAGTACTTC. Translating gives CSARETSGGDGETQYF.

This clonotype has ten or more counts. In DNA form, the CDR3 reads TGCGCCAGCAGCTTGGAAGACAGGGCCTACAATGAGCAGTTCTTC. Translating gives CASSLEDRAYNEQFF. The J gene is TRBJ2-1, the V gene TRBV5-1; 7 bases are shared with TRBD1. V shed 0 bases, J shed 2 bases, and the junction held 2 bases outside the gene matches. This CDR3 spans 15 amino acids. The germline V gene has CDR1 SGHRS and CDR2 YFSETQ.

This clonotype was seen repeatedly, ten times or more. The chain combines TRBV5-1 with TRBJ2-1, with TRBD2 matching over 11 bases. CDR3 length: 16 amino acids. Germline loops: CDR1 SGHRS, CDR2 YFSETQ. V trimming: 0 bases; J trimming: 8 bases; junction bases outside the gene matches: 7. CDR3 DNA sequence: TGCGCCAGCAGCTTGGGGCAACTAGCGGGAGTACATGAGCAGTTCTTC. As protein: CASSLGQLAGVHEQFF.

This clonotype was detected many times. The CDR3 reads CASSPVRSGNTIYF. As DNA, the CDR3 is TGTGCCAGCAGCCCAGTCCGCTCTGGAAACACCATATATTTT. The chain has TRBV11-2 and TRBJ1-3, with D uncertain. The germline V and J ends were trimmed by 5 bases and 0 bases, with 8 bases remaining between them. Germline V CDR1 and CDR2: SGHAT, FQNNGV. This CDR3 is built from 14 residues.

This clonotype has just a few counts. This chain connects TRBV2 to TRBJ1-2; D is undetermined. The CDR3 runs to 14 residues. Germline V CDR1 and CDR2: SNHLY, FYNNEI. V was clipped by 6 bases and J by 1 base, with 12 bases between them. The CDR3: CASREQQNNYGYTF. CDR3 DNA sequence: TGTGCCAGCAGGGAACAACAGAATAACTATGGCTACACCTTC.